Following are 22 T cell receptor beta chains from one sample sequenced in a study of blood T cell repertoires in COVID-19. Measured with immunoSEQ multiplex PCR; TCRdb has only the in-frame clones, and not every one. This table has about 160,000 clones, 60% to 80% appearing once. Sequences were obtained from peripheral blood. These receptors originate from a man in his 70s with acute or convalescent COVID-19.

The rearrangement joins TRBV19 to TRBJ2-1, with 9 bases matching TRBD2. This CDR3 contains 13 residues. Germline CDR1 reads LNHDA; CDR2 reads SQIVND (reference sequence). The V and J ends lost 3 bases and 9 bases, in that order; junction bases with no gene match: 3. The CDR3 DNA reads TGTGCCAGTAGTATGACTAGCGGCAGTGAGCAGTTCTTC. Protein: CASSMTSGSEQFF.

The gene calls are TRBV6-5 and TRBJ2-7; 7 bases line up with TRBD1. The CDR3 loop spans 14 amino acids. The germline gives CDR1 MNHEY, CDR2 SVGAGI. With 0 bases clipped from V and 3 bases from J, the junction kept 2 bases outside the gene matches. The CDR3 DNA is TGTGCCAGCAGTTACTCGTCAGGGGGCTACGAGCAGTACTTC. It translates to CASSYSSGGYEQYF.

This clone was counted once. The V and J genes are TRBV3-1 (or the pseudogene TRBV3-2) and TRBJ1-2; weak D call: TRBD1 (6 bases). Per germline, CDR1 LGHDT and CDR2 YNNKEL (reference sequence). This CDR3 region has 14 residues. Between the trimmed V and J ends, which lost 2 bases and 6 bases, there was a span of 13 bases. CDR3 DNA: TGTGCCAGCAGCCAACCTCAGGGGATAAATGGCTACACCTTC. As protein: CASSQPQGINGYTF.

The chain recombines TRBV6-2 or TRBV6-3 with TRBJ1-2; D call uncertain. The CDR3 runs 15 residues. The germline V and J ends were trimmed by 3 bases and 6 bases, with 17 bases remaining between them. From germline, CDR1 is MNHEY and CDR2 SVGEGT. CDR3: CASSYVARLVDGYTF. CDR3 sequence (DNA): TGTGCCAGCAGTTATGTGGCACGACTTGTCGATGGCTACACCTTC.

The chain uses TRBV5-6 and TRBJ2-3; 7 bases align to TRBD2. Unmatched junction bases numbered 0, after V lost 5 bases and J lost 0 bases. Looked up from germline, CDR1 is SGHDT and CDR2 is YYEEEE. This CDR3 region has 13 residues. The CDR3 region is CASRRGSTDTQYF. The DNA for the CDR3 is TGTGCCAGCAGGCGGGGGAGCACAGATACGCAGTATTTT.

The chain recombines TRBV6-2 or TRBV6-3 with TRBJ1-5; D not certain. CDR1 MNHEY and CDR2 SVGEGT come from the germline V gene. This CDR3 has 17 residues. The V and J ends lost 6 bases and 0 bases respectively, with 18 bases between them. CDR3 in amino acids: CASSHTVSGSSNQPQHF. CDR3 in DNA: TGTGCCAGCAGCCACACAGTCTCGGGATCTAGCAATCAGCCCCAGCATTTT.

The chain uses TRBV24-1 and TRBJ2-6; TRBD2 matches at 7 bases. Germline CDR1 and CDR2: KGHDR and SFDVKD. The CDR3 runs 16 residues. V lost 1 base and J lost 2; bases outside the gene matches: 1. CDR3 in amino acids: CATSDFSGAGANVLTF. For the CDR3, the DNA is TGTGCCACCAGTGATTTCAGCGGGGCTGGGGCCAACGTCCTGACTTTC.

The V and J genes are TRBV19 and TRBJ2-1; 8 bases are a match to TRBD2. This CDR3 is built from 18 residues. Per germline, CDR1 LNHDA and CDR2 SQIVND (reference sequence). Trimming took 7 bases from V and 2 from J; bases not matched to a gene: 16. The CDR3 here is CASTKGGASGRPYNEQFF. The CDR3 DNA is TGTGCCAGTACCAAGGGGGGGGCTAGCGGGCGCCCCTACAATGAGCAGTTCTTC.

The chain carries TRBV27 and TRBJ1-2, with TRBD1 identical over 8 bases. This CDR3 has 14 amino acids. The V gene's germline CDR1 is MNHEY and CDR2 SMNVEV (reference sequence). With 3 bases clipped from V and 3 bases from J, the junction kept 3 bases outside the gene matches. The CDR3 DNA is TGTGCCAGCAGTTTGACGGGACAGGACTATGGCTACACCTTC. Its translation is CASSLTGQDYGYTF.

This chain connects TRBV11-3 to TRBJ1-1, with D maybe TRBD1 (6 bases). Trimming cost V 6 bases and J 0 bases, with 11 bases left between them. Germline lookup yields CDR1 SGHNT and CDR2 YENEEA. The CDR3 consists of 14 residues. CDR3 in DNA: TGTGCCAGCAGAGCGGGACATTTGAACACTGAAGCTTTCTTT. Translating gives CASRAGHLNTEAFF.

The rearrangement uses TRBV16 and TRBJ1-1; no clear D. Per the germline V gene, CDR1 is KGHSY and CDR2 is FQNENV. Trimming took off 0 bases at V and 0 bases at J, with 5 bases between the two ends. CDR3 length equals 14 residues. The CDR3 bases are TGTGCCAGCAGCCAATCGTCGGTGAACACTGAAGCTTTCTTT. Its protein product is CASSQSSVNTEAFF.

The chain carries TRBV6-6 and TRBJ2-7; 8 nucleotides agree with TRBD1. V was pared by 7 bases and J by 5 bases, with 7 bases of the junction left unmatched. Germline V gives CDR1 MNHNY, CDR2 SVGAGI (reference sequence). CDR3 length equals 13 residues. The CDR3 nucleotides are TGTGCCAGCAAGGACAGGGTTTCAGACGAGCAGTACTTC. This codes for CASKDRVSDEQYF.

The chain recombines TRBV23-1 with TRBJ2-7, with 9 bases identical to TRBD2. TRBV23-1 is placed among ORFs of uncertain function. V gave up 4 bases and J gave up 2 bases; unmatched junction bases: 9. This CDR3 contains 16 residues. CDR3 DNA sequence: TGCGCCAGCAGTCCTCCTAGCGGGGACTCGACCTACGAGCAGTACTTC. Its translation: CASSPPSGDSTYEQYF.

The gene calls are TRBV27 and TRBJ2-3; D not certain. Germline CDR1 reads MNHEY; CDR2 reads SMNVEV (reference sequence). The CDR3 sequence is 14 residues long. V was clipped by 5 bases and J by 3 bases, with 12 bases between them. The CDR3 nucleotides are TGTGCCAGCAGTCCTATAACTCGAACAGATACGCAGTATTTT. Amino acids: CASSPITRTDTQYF.

This chain uses TRBV30 with TRBJ1-2; D gene ambiguous. V was clipped by 4 bases and J by 0 bases, with 6 bases between them. The CDR3 totals 12 residues. Looked up from germline, CDR1 is GTSNPN and CDR2 is SVGIG (reference sequence). In nucleotides, the CDR3 is TGTGCCTGGACAGTCACTAACTATGGCTACACCTTC. It specifies CAWTVTNYGYTF.

The CDR3 sequence: CASSQVMSSGRNADTQYF. Written as DNA, the CDR3 is TGTGCCAGCAGCCAAGTTATGTCCAGCGGGAGGAACGCAGATACGCAGTATTTT. This chain connects TRBV3-1 (or the pseudogene TRBV3-2) to TRBJ2-3; the match to TRBD2 covers 9 bases. The V gene's germline CDR1 is LGHDT and CDR2 YNNKEL (reference sequence). There are 18 residues in the CDR3. V trimming: 1 base; J trimming: 4 bases; junction bases outside the gene matches: 12.

This rearrangement joins TRBV5-6 to TRBJ1-2; possibly TRBD1 for D (5 bases). Germline loops: CDR1 SGHDT, CDR2 YYEEEE. The CDR3 spans 14 residues. Trimming took 1 base from V and 4 from J, leaving 11 bases between them. The chain's CDR3 is CASSLWEGTYGYTF. CDR3 coding DNA: TGTGCCAGCAGCTTGTGGGAGGGGACCTATGGCTACACCTTC.

The J gene is TRBJ2-1, the V gene TRBV4-3; TRBD2 matches at 11 bases. In germline, CDR1 is LGHNA, CDR2 YSLEER. With V trimmed by 1 base and J by 10 bases, 12 bases remained unmatched. The CDR3 covers 17 residues. This CDR3 reads CASSQGTAGTSGNEQFF. In DNA form, the CDR3 reads TGCGCCAGCAGCCAAGGCACGGCCGGGACTAGCGGAAACGAGCAGTTCTTC.

This clone occurred once. The chain recombines TRBV20-1 with TRBJ2-2; the match to TRBD2 covers 9 bases. V was clipped by 3 bases and J by 4 bases; unmatched bases: 6. This CDR3 comprises 15 residues. Looked up from germline, CDR1 is DFQATT and CDR2 is SNEGSKA (reference sequence). The CDR3 DNA is TGCAGTGCTAGTCTGACTAGCGGTGGCACCGGGGAGCTGTTTTTT. Translated, it gives CSASLTSGGTGELFF.

The chain uses TRBV12-5 and TRBJ1-2; unclear D gene. The CDR3 runs to 13 residues. V was clipped by 8 bases and J by 4 bases, with 14 bases between them. Germline assignment: CDR1 LGHNT and CDR2 FRNRAP. The CDR3, as DNA: TGTGCTAGTCGGTCCCTGGTCGGCTATGGCTACACCTTC. Translating it yields CASRSLVGYGYTF.

The rearrangement links TRBV9 to TRBJ2-2; TRBD2 is a possible D gene (7 bases). The germline V and J ends were trimmed by 7 bases and 3 bases, with 13 bases remaining between them. Germline values: CDR1 SGDLS, CDR2 YYNGEE. The CDR3 extends over 14 amino acids. CDR3 DNA: TGTGCCAGCGGGGGGGGCGCAGACACCGGGGAGCTGTTTTTT. As protein: CASGGGADTGELFF.

This clone was observed a few times. The rearrangement links TRBV12-3 or TRBV12-4 to TRBJ1-2; TRBD1 matches 8 bases. V lost 6 bases to trimming and J lost 4 bases; unmatched junction nucleotides: 4. The CDR3 sequence is 13 residues long. The CDR3 DNA follows: TGTGCCAGCAGCCGGACAGGGCCCTATGGCTACACCTTC. It codes for CASSRTGPYGYTF.